Listed below are T cell receptor beta chains from one sample, sequenced in a study of vaccination and CD4 T cells after COVID-19. Their antigen targets remain unknown. TCRdb fed the PCR reads into MiXCR, producing one record per CDR3 protein. The sample yields about 2,400 distinct CDR3 sequences, about a fifth seen once. The material sequenced was CD4+ T cells from blood, cultured in vitro. The source is a human donor in good health. Both conserved end residues are part of each CDR3. A D gene is named only where the DNA matches it firmly. Clone size appears in some rows only: once, few, many, or a class for an expanded clone.

v_gene	d_gene	abundance	j_gene	CDR3aa	CDR3nt
TRBV10-3	TRBD2	few	TRBJ2-5	CAISGRLAQETQYF	TGTGCCATCAGTGGCCGACTAGCCCAAGAGACCCAGTACTTC
TRBV28	.	few	TRBJ1-2	CASLFRLGDYGYTF	TGTGCCAGTTTGTTTCGTTTAGGGGACTATGGCTACACCTTC
TRBV7-3	TRBD2	few	TRBJ2-5	CASSPTAGGWETQYF	TGTGCCAGCAGCCCCACAGCGGGAGGGTGGGAGACCCAGTACTTC
TRBV14	TRBD1	once	TRBJ2-1	CASSQGQGHEQFF	TGTGCCAGCAGCCAAGGACAGGGCCATGAGCAGTTCTTC
TRBV7-2	.	few	TRBJ2-3	CASSLFADTQYF	TGTGCCAGCAGCTTATTTGCAGATACGCAGTATTTT
TRBV7-2	.	medium-sized	TRBJ1-6	CASSPRRSYNSPLHF	TGTGCCAGCAGCCCTAGACGCTCCTATAATTCACCCCTCCACTTT
TRBV19	TRBD1	.	TRBJ1-4	CASTSRQGVTNEKLFF	TGTGCCAGTACTTCCCGACAGGGAGTAACTAATGAAAAACTGTTTTTT
TRBV19	TRBD2	.	TRBJ2-5	CASSAQTSGKTQYF	TGTGCCAGTAGTGCGCAGACTAGCGGGAAGACCCAGTACTTC
TRBV5-1	.	.	TRBJ2-7	CASSSDPGPYEQYF	TGCGCCAGCAGCTCAGACCCAGGGCCCTACGAGCAGTACTTC
TRBV7-8	TRBD1	.	TRBJ2-1	CASSYTGGGNEQFF	TGTGCCAGCAGCTACACAGGGGGAGGCAATGAGCAGTTCTTC
TRBV5-6	.	few	TRBJ2-2	CASARHHGELFF	TGTGCCAGCGCACGCCATCACGGGGAGCTGTTTTTT
TRBV20-1	.	large	TRBJ2-4	CSAHDTTKNIQYF	TGCAGTGCTCACGACACGACCAAAAACATTCAGTACTTC
TRBV4-3	TRBD1	.	TRBJ1-2	CASSPALAGGFYGYTF	TGCGCCAGCAGCCCTGCATTGGCAGGGGGATTCTATGGCTACACCTTC
TRBV18	TRBD1	medium-sized	TRBJ1-6	CASSPQHLGPQGLNSPLHF	TGTGCCAGCTCACCCCAACACCTGGGTCCACAGGGGTTAAATTCACCCCTCCACTTT
TRBV20-1	TRBD1	.	TRBJ2-5	CSASGDRGRQETQYF	TGCAGTGCTAGTGGGGACAGGGGTCGGCAAGAGACCCAGTACTTC
TRBV6-1	.	few	TRBJ2-7	CASSANHEDEQYF	TGTGCCAGCAGTGCAAATCATGAGGACGAGCAGTACTTC
TRBV7-3	.	few	TRBJ2-2	CASSLNRDRAGAGELFF	TGTGCCAGCAGCTTAAACAGAGACAGGGCGGGGGCCGGGGAGCTGTTTTTT
TRBV28	TRBD1	few	TRBJ1-2	CASSSYRGLYGYTF	TGTGCCAGCAGTTCCTACAGGGGACTCTATGGCTACACCTTC
TRBV29-1	TRBD1	few	TRBJ1-4	CSVLDRGSEKLFF	TGCAGCGTTCTCGACAGGGGGAGTGAAAAACTGTTTTTT
TRBV5-1	.	.	TRBJ2-1	CASSDGVGGADEQFF	TGCGCCAGCAGCGACGGGGTGGGGGGGGCAGATGAGCAGTTCTTC
TRBV6-1	TRBD1	few	TRBJ2-4	CASRGDRGENIQYF	TGTGCCAGTAGAGGGGACAGGGGAGAAAACATTCAGTACTTC
TRBV7-2	.	few	TRBJ1-3	CASSLVWVGAGNTIYF	TGTGCCAGCAGCTTAGTCTGGGTGGGGGCCGGAAACACCATATATTTT
TRBV10-2	.	few	TRBJ1-4	CASSGRDGEGKLFF	TGCGCCAGCAGTGGTAGGGATGGAGAGGGAAAACTGTTTTTT
TRBV20-1	TRBD1	medium-sized	TRBJ1-2	CSARGGQGTDGYTF	TGCAGTGCTAGAGGGGGACAGGGGACCGATGGCTACACCTTC
TRBV28	.	.	TRBJ2-1	CASSLNGRNNEQFF	TGTGCCAGCAGTTTAAATGGCCGGAACAATGAGCAGTTCTTC
TRBV6-1	.	medium-sized	TRBJ1-6	CASSEGDSFNSPLHF	TGTGCCAGCAGTGAAGGTGACAGCTTTAATTCACCCCTCCACTTT
TRBV7-9	.	.	TRBJ2-2	CASSANGQRNTGELFF	TGTGCCAGCAGCGCCAATGGGCAGAGAAACACCGGGGAGCTGTTTTTT
TRBV20-1	.	few	TRBJ2-3	CSAWGLFTGATDTQYF	TGCAGTGCCTGGGGACTTTTTACGGGGGCCACAGATACGCAGTATTTT
TRBV7-9	.	.	TRBJ1-6	CASAHRESYNSPLHF	TGTGCCAGCGCCCACAGGGAATCCTATAATTCACCCCTCCACTTT
TRBV24-1	TRBD1	.	TRBJ1-4	CATSDPRTGVEKLFF	TGTGCCACCAGTGATCCCCGGACAGGGGTTGAAAAACTGTTTTTT
TRBV20-1	TRBD1	.	TRBJ1-1	CTAGGAFF	TGCACTGCAGGGGGAGCTTTCTTT
TRBV29-1	.	few	TRBJ2-2	CSVSYYPGHTPGTGELFF	TGCAGCGTTTCCTACTACCCGGGACATACACCGGGGACCGGGGAGCTGTTTTTT
TRBV28	.	.	TRBJ2-3	CASRTLGEADTQYF	TGTGCCAGCAGAACCCTGGGGGAGGCAGATACGCAGTATTTT
TRBV12-3/TRBV12-4	TRBD1	.	TRBJ1-2	CASSLLTPQGDGYTF	TGTGCCAGCAGTTTATTAACCCCACAGGGGGATGGCTACACCTTC
TRBV24-1	.	few	TRBJ2-7	CATSDLRRGMVEQYF	TGTGCCACCAGTGATTTGCGGAGGGGCATGGTCGAGCAGTACTTC
TRBV11-2	.	.	TRBJ2-3	CASSQTGTSTDTQYF	TGTGCCAGCAGCCAAACCGGGACTAGCACAGATACGCAGTATTTT
TRBV20-1	TRBD2	medium-sized	TRBJ2-1	CSARDRVAGAVEQFF	TGCAGTGCTAGAGATAGGGTAGCGGGGGCGGTTGAGCAGTTCTTC
TRBV29-1	.	.	TRBJ1-1	CSTKSGYTEAFF	TGCAGCACGAAGAGTGGGTACACTGAAGCTTTCTTT
TRBV30	TRBD2	few	TRBJ2-2	CAWTSGRRTGELFF	TGTGCCTGGACTAGCGGGAGACGTACCGGGGAGCTGTTTTTT